This record concerns one T cell receptor (beta chain) sequence. This may stem from a read error, because a much larger clone lies one nucleotide away. The sample is drawn from a study of breast tumors, draining lymph nodes, adjacent tissues. TCRdb redid the calling of the multiplex PCR reads with MiXCR, one entry per CDR3 protein. The data contain about 230,000 distinct CDR3 sequences, 32% of them singletons. V was clipped by 4 bases and J by 6 bases; unmatched bases: 9. The CDR3 length is 14 residues. CDR1 and CDR2 (germline): DFQATT, SNEGSKA (reference sequence). The lymph nodes were axillary draining lymph nodes from breast cancer patients.

The rearrangement links TRBV20-1 to TRBJ2-7; 10 nucleotides line up with TRBD2. The sample consisted of axillary lymph node tissue. The origin of this receptor is a female donor with breast cancer. Some clones in this sample may be carry-over from other donors' samples. CDR3 protein: CSANEREGPAEQYF. Here the CDR3 DNA reads TGCAGTGCTAATGAGCGGGAGGGCCCCGCCGAGCAGTACTTC.